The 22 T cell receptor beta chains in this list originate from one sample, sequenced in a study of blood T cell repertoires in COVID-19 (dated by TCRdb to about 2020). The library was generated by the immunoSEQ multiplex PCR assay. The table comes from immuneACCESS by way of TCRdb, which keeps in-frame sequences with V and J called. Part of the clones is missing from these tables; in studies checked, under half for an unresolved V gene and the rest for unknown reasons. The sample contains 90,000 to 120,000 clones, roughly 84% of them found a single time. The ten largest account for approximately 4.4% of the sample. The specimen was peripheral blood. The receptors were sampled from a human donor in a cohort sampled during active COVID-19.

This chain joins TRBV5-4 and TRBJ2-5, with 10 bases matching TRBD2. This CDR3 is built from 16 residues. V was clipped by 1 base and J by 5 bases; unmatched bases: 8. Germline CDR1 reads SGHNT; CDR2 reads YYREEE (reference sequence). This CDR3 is CASSLLSSGSSETQYF. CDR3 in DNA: TGTGCCAGCAGCTTGCTCTCTAGCGGGAGTTCTGAGACCCAGTACTTC.

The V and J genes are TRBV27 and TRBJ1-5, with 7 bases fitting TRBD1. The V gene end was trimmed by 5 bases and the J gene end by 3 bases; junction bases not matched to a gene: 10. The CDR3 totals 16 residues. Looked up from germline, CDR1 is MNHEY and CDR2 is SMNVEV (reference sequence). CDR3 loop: CASSPLATGVNQPQHF. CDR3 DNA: TGTGCCAGCAGTCCGTTGGCCACAGGGGTCAATCAGCCCCAGCATTTT.

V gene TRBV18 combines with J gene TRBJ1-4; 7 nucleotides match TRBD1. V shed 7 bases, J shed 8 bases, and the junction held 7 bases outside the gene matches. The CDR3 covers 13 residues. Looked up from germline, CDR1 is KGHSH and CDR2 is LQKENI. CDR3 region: CASYRDRSEKLFF. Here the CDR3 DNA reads TGTGCCAGCTACCGGGACAGAAGCGAAAAACTGTTTTTT.

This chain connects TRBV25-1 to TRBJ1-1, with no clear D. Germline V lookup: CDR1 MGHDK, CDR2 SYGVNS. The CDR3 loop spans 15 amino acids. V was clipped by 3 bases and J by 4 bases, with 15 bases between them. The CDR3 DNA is TGTGCCAGCAGTGACCTCCTTGGCGGGAGCACTGAAGCTTTCTTT. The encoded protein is CASSDLLGGSTEAFF. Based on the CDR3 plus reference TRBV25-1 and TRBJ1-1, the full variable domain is EADIYQTPRYLVIGTGKKITLECSQTMGHDKMYWYQQDPGMELHLIHYSYGVNSTEKGDLSSESTVSRIRTEHFPLTLESARPSHTSQYLCASSDLLGGSTEAFFGQGTRLTVV.

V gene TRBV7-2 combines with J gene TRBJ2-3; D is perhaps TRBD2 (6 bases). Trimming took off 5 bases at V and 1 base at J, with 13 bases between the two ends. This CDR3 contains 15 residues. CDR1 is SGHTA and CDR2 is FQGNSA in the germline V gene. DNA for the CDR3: TGTGCCAGCAGCCTGGCTAGCGCCGGCACAGATACGCAGTATTTT. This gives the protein CASSLASAGTDTQYF. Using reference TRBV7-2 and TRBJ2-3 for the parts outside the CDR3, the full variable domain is GAGVSQSPSNKVTEKGKDVELRCDPISGHTALYWYRQSLGQGLEFLIYFQGNSAPDKSGLPSDRFSAERTGGSVSTLTIQRTQQEDSAVYLCASSLASAGTDTQYFGPGTRLTVL.

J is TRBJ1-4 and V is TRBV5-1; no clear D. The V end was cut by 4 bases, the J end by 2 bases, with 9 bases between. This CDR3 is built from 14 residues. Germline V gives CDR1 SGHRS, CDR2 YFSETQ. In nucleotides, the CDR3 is TGCGCCAGCAGCCCACAGTCTACTAATGAAAAACTGTTTTTT. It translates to CASSPQSTNEKLFF.

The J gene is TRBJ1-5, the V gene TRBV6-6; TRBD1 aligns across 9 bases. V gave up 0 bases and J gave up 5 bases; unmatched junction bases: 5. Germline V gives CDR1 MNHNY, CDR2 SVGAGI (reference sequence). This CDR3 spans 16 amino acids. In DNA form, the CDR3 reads TGTGCCAGCAGTTACTCGACTGGGACAGGGCATCAGCCCCAGCATTTT. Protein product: CASSYSTGTGHQPQHF.

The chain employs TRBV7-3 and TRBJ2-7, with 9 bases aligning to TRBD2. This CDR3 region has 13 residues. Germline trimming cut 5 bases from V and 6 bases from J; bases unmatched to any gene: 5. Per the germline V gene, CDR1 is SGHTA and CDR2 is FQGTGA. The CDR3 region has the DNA TGTGCCAGCAGCGTTCTAGCGGGAAGCGAGCAGTACTTC. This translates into CASSVLAGSEQYF. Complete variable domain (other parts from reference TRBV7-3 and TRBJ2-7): GAGVSQTPSNKVTEKGKYVELRCDPISGHTALYWYRQSLGQGPEFLIYFQGTGAADDSGLPNDRFFAVRPEGSVSTLKIQRTERGDSAVYLCASSVLAGSEQYFGPGTRLTVT.

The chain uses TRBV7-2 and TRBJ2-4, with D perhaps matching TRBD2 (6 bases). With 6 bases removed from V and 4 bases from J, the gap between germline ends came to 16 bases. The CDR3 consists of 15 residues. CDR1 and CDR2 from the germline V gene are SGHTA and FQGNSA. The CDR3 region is CASSFQVSGKNIQYF. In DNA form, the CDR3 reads TGTGCCAGCAGTTTCCAGGTTAGCGGAAAAAACATTCAGTACTTC.

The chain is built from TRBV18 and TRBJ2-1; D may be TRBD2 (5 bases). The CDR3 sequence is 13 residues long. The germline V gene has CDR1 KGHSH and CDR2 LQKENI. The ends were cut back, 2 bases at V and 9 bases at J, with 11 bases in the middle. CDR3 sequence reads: CASSPKVEGEQFF. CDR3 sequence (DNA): TGTGCCAGCTCACCAAAGGTAGAGGGTGAGCAGTTCTTC.

The CDR3 region is CASSPRGNYGYTF. The CDR3 bases are TGTGCCAGCAGCCCCAGGGGTAACTATGGCTACACCTTC. This sequence joins TRBV9 and TRBJ1-2; the D gene is possibly TRBD1 (6 bases). V was shortened by 4 bases and J by 1 base, with 8 bases between the two germline ends. The germline CDR1 and CDR2 sequences are SGDLS and YYNGEE. The CDR3 is 13 residues long. Drawing the rest from reference TRBV9 and TRBJ1-2, the complete variable domain is DSGVTQTPKHLITATGQRVTLRCSPRSGDLSVYWYQQSLDQGLQFLIQYYNGEERAKGNILERFSAQQFPDLHSELNLSSLELGDSALYFCASSPRGNYGYTFGSGTRLTVV.

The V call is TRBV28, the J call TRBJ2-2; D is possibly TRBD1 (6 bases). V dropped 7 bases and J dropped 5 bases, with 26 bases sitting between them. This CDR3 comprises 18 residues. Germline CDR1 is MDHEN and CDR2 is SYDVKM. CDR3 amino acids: CASTLGGGVSLGTGELFF. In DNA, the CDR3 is TGTGCCAGCACCTTAGGGGGTGGAGTCTCCCTCGGGACCGGGGAGCTGTTTTTT.

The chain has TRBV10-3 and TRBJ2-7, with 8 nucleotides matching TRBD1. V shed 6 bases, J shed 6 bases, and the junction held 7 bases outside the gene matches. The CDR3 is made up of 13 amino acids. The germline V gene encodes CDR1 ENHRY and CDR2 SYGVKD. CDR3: CAISRQGPSEQYV. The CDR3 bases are TGTGCCATCAGCAGACAGGGGCCAAGCGAGCAGTACGTC.

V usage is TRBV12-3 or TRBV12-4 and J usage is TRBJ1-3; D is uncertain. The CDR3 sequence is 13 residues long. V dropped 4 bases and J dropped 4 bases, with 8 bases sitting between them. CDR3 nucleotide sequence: TGTGCCAGCAGTTCGCAACAGGGAAACACCATATATTTT. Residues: CASSSQQGNTIYF.

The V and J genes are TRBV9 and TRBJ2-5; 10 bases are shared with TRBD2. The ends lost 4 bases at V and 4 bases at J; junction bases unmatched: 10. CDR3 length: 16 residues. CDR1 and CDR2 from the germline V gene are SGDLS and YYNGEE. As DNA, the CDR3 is TGTGCCAGCAGCCCATTATCTAGCGGGAGAGGAGAGACCCAGTACTTC. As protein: CASSPLSSGRGETQYF.

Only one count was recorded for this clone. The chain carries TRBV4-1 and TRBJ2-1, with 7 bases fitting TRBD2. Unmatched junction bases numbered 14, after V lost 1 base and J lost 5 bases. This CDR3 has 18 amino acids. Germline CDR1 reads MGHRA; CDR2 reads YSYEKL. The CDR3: CASSQAWEAASGNNEQFF. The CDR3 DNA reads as TGCGCCAGCAGCCAAGCCTGGGAGGCGGCTAGCGGAAACAATGAGCAGTTCTTC.

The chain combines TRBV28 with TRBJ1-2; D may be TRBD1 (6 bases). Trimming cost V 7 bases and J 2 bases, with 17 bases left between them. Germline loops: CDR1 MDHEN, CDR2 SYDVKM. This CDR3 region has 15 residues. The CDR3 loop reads CASTPSPDRNYGYTF. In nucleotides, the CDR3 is TGTGCCAGCACCCCCTCCCCCGACAGGAACTATGGCTACACCTTC.

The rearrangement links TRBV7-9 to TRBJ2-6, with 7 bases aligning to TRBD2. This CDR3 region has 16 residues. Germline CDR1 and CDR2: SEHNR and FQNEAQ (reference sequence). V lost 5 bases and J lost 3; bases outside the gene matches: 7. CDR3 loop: CASSLGGSYGANVLTF. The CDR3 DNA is TGTGCCAGCAGCCTCGGGGGGAGTTATGGGGCCAACGTCCTGACTTTC. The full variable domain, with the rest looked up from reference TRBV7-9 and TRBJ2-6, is DTGVSQNPRHKITKRGQNVTFRCDPISEHNRLYWYRQTLGQGPEFLTYFQNEAQLEKSRLLSDRFSAERPKGSFSTLEIQRTEQGDSAMYLCASSLGGSYGANVLTFGAGSRLTVL.

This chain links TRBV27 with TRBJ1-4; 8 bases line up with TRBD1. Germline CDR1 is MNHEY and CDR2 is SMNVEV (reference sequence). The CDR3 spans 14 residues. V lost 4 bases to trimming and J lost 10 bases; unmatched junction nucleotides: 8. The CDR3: CASSSTGVRGKLFF. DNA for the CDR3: TGTGCCAGCAGTTCGACAGGGGTTCGGGGAAAACTGTTTTTT. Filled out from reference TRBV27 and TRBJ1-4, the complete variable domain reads EAQVTQNPRYLITVTGKKLTVTCSQNMNHEYMSWYRQDPGLGLRQIYYSMNVEVTDKGDVPEGYKVSRKEKRNFPLILESPSPNQTSLYFCASSSTGVRGKLFFGSGTQLSVL.

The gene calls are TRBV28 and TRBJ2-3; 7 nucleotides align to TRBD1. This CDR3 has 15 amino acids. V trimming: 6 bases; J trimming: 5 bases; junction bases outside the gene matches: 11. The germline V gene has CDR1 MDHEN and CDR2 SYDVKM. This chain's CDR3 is CASSQHGNRGDTQYF. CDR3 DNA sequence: TGTGCCAGCAGCCAACACGGGAACAGGGGAGATACGCAGTATTTT.

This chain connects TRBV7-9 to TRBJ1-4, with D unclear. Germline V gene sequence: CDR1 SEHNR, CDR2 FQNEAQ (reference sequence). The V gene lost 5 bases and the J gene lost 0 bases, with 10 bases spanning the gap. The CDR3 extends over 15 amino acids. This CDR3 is CASSENSATNEKLFF. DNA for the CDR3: TGTGCCAGCAGCGAAAACTCTGCAACTAATGAAAAACTGTTTTTT.

The CDR3 nucleotides read TGCGCCAGCAGCTCCTCCGGGACAGGGGGTTGGAATGAGCAGTTCTTC. Encoded protein: CASSSSGTGGWNEQFF. V is TRBV5-1 and J is TRBJ2-1; 11 nucleotides match TRBD1. The CDR3 covers 16 residues. Germline V gene lookup returns CDR1 SGHRS and CDR2 YFSETQ. Trimming cost V 3 bases and J 7 bases; bases outside gene matches: 9.